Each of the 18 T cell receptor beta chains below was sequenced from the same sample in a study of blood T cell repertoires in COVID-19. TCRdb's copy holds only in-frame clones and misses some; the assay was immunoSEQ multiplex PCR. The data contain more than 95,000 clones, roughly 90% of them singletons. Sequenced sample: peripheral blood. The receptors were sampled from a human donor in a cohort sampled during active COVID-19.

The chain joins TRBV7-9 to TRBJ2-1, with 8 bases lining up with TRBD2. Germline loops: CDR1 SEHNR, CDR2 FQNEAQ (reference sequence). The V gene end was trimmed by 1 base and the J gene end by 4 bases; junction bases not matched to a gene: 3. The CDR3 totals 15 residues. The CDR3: CASSLVTSAYNEQFF. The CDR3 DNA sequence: TGTGCCAGCAGCTTAGTGACTAGCGCGTACAATGAGCAGTTCTTC.

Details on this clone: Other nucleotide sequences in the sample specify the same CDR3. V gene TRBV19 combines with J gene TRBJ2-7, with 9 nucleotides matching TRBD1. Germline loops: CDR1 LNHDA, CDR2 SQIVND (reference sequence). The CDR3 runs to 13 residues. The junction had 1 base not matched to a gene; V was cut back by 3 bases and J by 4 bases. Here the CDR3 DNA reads TGTGCCAGTAGTATCGGGACAGGGTACGAGCAGTACTTC. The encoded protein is CASSIGTGYEQYF.

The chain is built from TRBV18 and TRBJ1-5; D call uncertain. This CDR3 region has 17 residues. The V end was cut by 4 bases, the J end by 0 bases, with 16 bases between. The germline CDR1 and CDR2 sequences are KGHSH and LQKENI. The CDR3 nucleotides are TGTGCCAGCTCACTCCGTGGGCCGAAATCTAGCAATCAGCCCCAGCATTTT. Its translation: CASSLRGPKSSNQPQHF.

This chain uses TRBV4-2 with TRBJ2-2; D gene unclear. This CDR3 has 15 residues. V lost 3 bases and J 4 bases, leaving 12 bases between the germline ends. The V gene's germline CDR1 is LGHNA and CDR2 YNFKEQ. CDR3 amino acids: CASSHAQLGTGELFF. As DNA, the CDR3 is TGTGCCAGCAGCCATGCTCAACTCGGCACCGGGGAGCTGTTTTTT.

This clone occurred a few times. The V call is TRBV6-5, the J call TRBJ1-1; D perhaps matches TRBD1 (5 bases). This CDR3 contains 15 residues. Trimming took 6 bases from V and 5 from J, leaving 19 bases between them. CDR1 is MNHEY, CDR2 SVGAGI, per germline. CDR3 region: CASRNGPSAGTEAFF. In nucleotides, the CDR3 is TGTGCCAGCAGAAACGGCCCCTCGGCAGGGACTGAAGCTTTCTTT.

The CDR3 DNA is TGCGCCAGCACTGCGGACTCCTACGAGCAGTACTTC. Translation gives CASTADSYEQYF. The chain uses TRBV5-1 and TRBJ2-7; D unresolved. Per the germline V gene, CDR1 is SGHRS and CDR2 is YFSETQ. The CDR3 consists of 12 residues. The V end lost 6 bases, the J end lost 0 bases, and 7 bases lay between the germline ends.

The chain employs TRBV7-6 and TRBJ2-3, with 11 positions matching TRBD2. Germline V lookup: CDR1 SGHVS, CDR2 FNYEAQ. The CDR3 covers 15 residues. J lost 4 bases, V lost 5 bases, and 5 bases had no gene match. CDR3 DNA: TGTGCCAGCAGCCTCCGACTAGCGGGGTCAGATACGCAGTATTTT. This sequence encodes CASSLRLAGSDTQYF.

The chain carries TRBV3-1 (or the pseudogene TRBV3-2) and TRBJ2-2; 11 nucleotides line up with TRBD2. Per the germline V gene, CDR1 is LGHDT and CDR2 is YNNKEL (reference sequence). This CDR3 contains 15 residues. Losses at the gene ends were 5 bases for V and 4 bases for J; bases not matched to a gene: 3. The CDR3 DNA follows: TGTGCCAGCAGCGCTAGCGGGGGGTCCACCGGGGAGCTGTTTTTT. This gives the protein CASSASGGSTGELFF.

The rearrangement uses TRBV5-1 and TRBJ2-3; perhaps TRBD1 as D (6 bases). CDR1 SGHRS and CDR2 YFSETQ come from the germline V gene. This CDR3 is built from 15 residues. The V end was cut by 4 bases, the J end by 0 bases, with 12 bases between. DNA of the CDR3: TGCGCCAGCAGCCCCCCAGGGGTAAGCACAGATACGCAGTATTTT. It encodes CASSPPGVSTDTQYF.

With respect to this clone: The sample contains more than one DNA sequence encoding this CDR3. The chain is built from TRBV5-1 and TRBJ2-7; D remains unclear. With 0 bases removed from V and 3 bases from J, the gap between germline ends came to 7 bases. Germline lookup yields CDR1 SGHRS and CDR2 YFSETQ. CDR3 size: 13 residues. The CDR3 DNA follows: TGCGCCAGCAGCTTGGGTTCGAGCTACGAGCAGTACTTC. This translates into CASSLGSSYEQYF.

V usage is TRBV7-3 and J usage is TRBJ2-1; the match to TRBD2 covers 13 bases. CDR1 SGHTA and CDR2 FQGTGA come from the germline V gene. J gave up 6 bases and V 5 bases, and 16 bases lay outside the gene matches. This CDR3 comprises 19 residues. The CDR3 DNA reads TGTGCCAGCAGCCGGACCCCAATAGCGACTAGCGGGGGGACCAATGAGCAGTTCTTC. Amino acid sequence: CASSRTPIATSGGTNEQFF.

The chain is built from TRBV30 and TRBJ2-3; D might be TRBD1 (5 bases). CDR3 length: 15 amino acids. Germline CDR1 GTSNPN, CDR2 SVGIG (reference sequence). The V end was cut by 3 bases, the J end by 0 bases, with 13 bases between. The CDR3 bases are TGTGCCTGGAGCGCGTCCGGACACAGCACAGATACGCAGTATTTT. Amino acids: CAWSASGHSTDTQYF.

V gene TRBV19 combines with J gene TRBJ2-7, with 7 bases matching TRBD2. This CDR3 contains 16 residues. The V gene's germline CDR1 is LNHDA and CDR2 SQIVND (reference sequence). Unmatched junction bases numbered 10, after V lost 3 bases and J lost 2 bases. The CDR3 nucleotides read TGTGCCAGTAGTATTAAAGGGGAGGGGTTCCCCTACGAGCAGTACTTC. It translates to CASSIKGEGFPYEQYF.

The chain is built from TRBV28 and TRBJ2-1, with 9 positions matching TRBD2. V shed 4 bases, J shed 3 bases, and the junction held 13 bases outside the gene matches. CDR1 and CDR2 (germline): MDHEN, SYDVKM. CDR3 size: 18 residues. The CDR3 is CASSSSSAGSGGYNEQFF. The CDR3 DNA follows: TGTGCCAGCAGTTCATCATCAGCGGGTAGCGGGGGCTACAATGAGCAGTTCTTC.

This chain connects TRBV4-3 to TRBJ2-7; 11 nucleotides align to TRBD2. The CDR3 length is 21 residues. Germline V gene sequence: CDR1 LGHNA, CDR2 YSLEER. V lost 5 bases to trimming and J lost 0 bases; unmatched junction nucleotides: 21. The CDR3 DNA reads TGCGCCAGCAGCTCAAGACTAGCGGGATACCCCGGACCTCTTTTCTCCTACGAGCAGTACTTC. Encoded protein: CASSSRLAGYPGPLFSYEQYF.

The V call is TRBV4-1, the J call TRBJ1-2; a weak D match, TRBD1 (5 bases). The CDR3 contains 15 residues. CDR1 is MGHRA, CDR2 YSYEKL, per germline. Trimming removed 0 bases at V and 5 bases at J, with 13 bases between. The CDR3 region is CASSQDWRDGYGYTF. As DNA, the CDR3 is TGCGCCAGCAGCCAAGATTGGAGGGACGGTTATGGCTACACCTTC.

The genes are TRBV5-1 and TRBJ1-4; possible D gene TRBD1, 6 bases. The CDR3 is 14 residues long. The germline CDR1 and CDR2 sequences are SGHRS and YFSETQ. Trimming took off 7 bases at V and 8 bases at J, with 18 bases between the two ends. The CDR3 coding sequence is TGCGCCAGCTCCTTCGGGGCAGGGGTAGAAAAACTGTTTTTT. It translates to CASSFGAGVEKLFF.

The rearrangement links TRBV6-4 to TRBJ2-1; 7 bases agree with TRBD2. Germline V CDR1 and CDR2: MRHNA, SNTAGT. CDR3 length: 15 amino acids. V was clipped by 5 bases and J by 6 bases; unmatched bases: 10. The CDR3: CASSPTAGTTNEQFF. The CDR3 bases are TGTGCCAGCAGTCCTACTGCCGGGACTACCAATGAGCAGTTCTTC.